The present T cell receptor (beta chain) was sequenced within a study of naive and memory T cell subsets. General study findings and limits: Clonotypes are single alpha or beta chains, not paired receptors.

The beta constant-region primer was an equimolar mix of two oligonucleotides covering TRBC1 and TRBC2. Ligated cDNA was amplified by four rounds of PCR with nested alpha and beta constant-region primers and SP2. TCRdb reprocessed the UMI-ligation and nested PCR reads with MiXCR, giving one entry per CDR3 protein. The table has over 65,000 distinct CDR3 sequences, about 10% seen once. Germline values: CDR1 KGHSH, CDR2 LQKENI. V was pared by 3 bases and J by 1 base, with 15 bases between. The CDR3 is 16 amino acids. The table lists this clonotype with a few counts. Its cognate antigen is unknown. The clonotype originates from a human donor in good health. Sequenced sample: naive CD8+ T cells from blood. The genes are TRBV18 and TRBJ2-5, with TRBD1 as a possible D gene (6 bases). The CDR3 region has the DNA TGTGCCAGCTCACCCCCAACGGACAGTCTCCAAGAGACCCAGTACTTC. This codes for CASSPPTDSLQETQYF.